A selection of T cell receptor beta chains follows, all from one sample in a study of blood T cell repertoires in COVID-19. Sequenced by immunoSEQ multiplex PCR; TCRdb stores in-frame clones only, minus some. The sample has under 150,000 clones, about 80% seen once. Sequenced sample: peripheral blood. The receptors come from a man in his sixties or seventies with active or convalescent COVID-19. The CDR3 runs from the conserved cysteine through the conserved F or W. A D gene is named only where the DNA matches it firmly. Size tells how often a clone was seen (once, few, many) or the class of an expanded clone, and some rows leave it out.

>TRBV7-9|TRBJ1-2|.|.|15
CASSSHNPGPYGYTF
TGTGCCAGCAGCTCCCACAATCCAGGGCCCTATGGCTACACCTTC
>TRBV5-1|TRBJ1-4|.|.|15
CASSLEAEKNEKLFF
TGCGCCAGCAGCTTGGAGGCGGAAAAGAATGAAAAACTGTTTTTT
>TRBV28|TRBJ2-7|.|TRBD1|14
CASSTRDSSYEQYF
TGTGCCAGCAGTACACGGGACAGTTCCTACGAGCAGTACTTC
>TRBV5-4|TRBJ2-5|once|TRBD2|15
CASSLLAANQETQYF
TGTGCCAGCAGCTTGCTAGCGGCCAACCAAGAGACCCAGTACTTC
>TRBV9|TRBJ2-1|.|TRBD2|19
CASSGPGTSGPGGYNEQFF
TGTGCCAGCAGCGGACCTGGGACTAGCGGGCCGGGGGGGTACAATGAGCAGTTCTTC
>TRBV6-5|TRBJ2-7|few|TRBD2|15
CASSVQRGGSYEQYF
TGTGCCAGCAGCGTTCAGCGGGGGGGTTCCTACGAGCAGTACTTC
>TRBV10-3|TRBJ2-1|.|TRBD2|17
CAISEFGGGGSPNEQFF
TGTGCCATCAGTGAGTTCGGCGGGGGGGGCTCTCCCAATGAGCAGTTCTTC
>TRBV28|TRBJ2-7|few|TRBD1|16
CASSLDRAVASYEQYF
TGTGCCAGCAGTTTGGACAGGGCAGTCGCGTCCTACGAGCAGTACTTC
>TRBV10-3|TRBJ1-3|.|.|15
CAISPPAGSGNTIYF
TGTGCCATCAGTCCTCCTGCAGGGTCTGGAAACACCATATATTTT
>TRBV4-2|TRBJ2-1|medium-sized|.|16
CASSQETGMAYNEQFF
TGTGCCAGCAGCCAAGAAACAGGGATGGCGTACAATGAGCAGTTCTTC
>TRBV2|TRBJ1-1|.|.|17
CASSEWGGANLGGEAFF
TGTGCCAGCAGTGAATGGGGCGGGGCCAACCTAGGCGGTGAAGCTTTCTTT
>TRBV15|TRBJ2-1|.|TRBD1|15
CATSRVSPGTGWQFF
TGTGCCACCAGCAGAGTATCTCCCGGGACAGGATGGCAGTTCTTC
>TRBV7-3|TRBJ2-5|.|.|16
CASSLFGPTVQETQYF
TGTGCCAGCAGCTTATTTGGGCCGACAGTCCAAGAGACCCAGTACTTC
>TRBV6-2/TRBV6-3|TRBJ1-2|.|.|14
CASSDGTSLYGYTF
TGTGCCAGCAGTGACGGGACAAGTCTTTATGGCTACACCTTC
>TRBV7-8|TRBJ1-5|.|.|15
CASSLSFTDRQPQHF
TGTGCCAGCAGCTTATCCTTTACAGATCGGCAGCCCCAGCATTTT
>TRBV7-2|TRBJ1-1|once|.|16
CASSFSSAGMNTEAFF
TGTGCCAGCAGCTTTTCATCGGCAGGCATGAACACTGAAGCTTTCTTT
>TRBV11-3|TRBJ2-1|.|.|11
CASSADNEQFF
TGTGCCAGCAGCGCGGACAATGAGCAGTTCTTC
>TRBV4-3|TRBJ1-1|.|TRBD1|15
CASSQAGGRNTEAFF
TGCGCCAGCAGCCAAGCAGGGGGCCGGAACACTGAAGCTTTCTTT
>TRBV7-9|TRBJ2-6|.|.|14
CASSFAGGANVLTF
TGTGCCAGCAGCTTTGCCGGTGGGGCCAACGTCCTGACTTTC
>TRBV5-1|TRBJ2-1|.|TRBD2|18
CASSSDPYASGIYNEQFF
TGCGCCAGCAGCTCCGACCCCTACGCTAGCGGGATCTACAATGAGCAGTTCTTC
>TRBV9|TRBJ2-1|few|.|15
CASSVDGEYYNEQFF
TGTGCCAGCAGCGTAGACGGTGAATACTACAATGAGCAGTTCTTC
>TRBV28|TRBJ2-1|few|TRBD2|16
CASSGAGASNRNEQFF
TGTGCCAGCAGTGGCGCGGGAGCCTCGAATCGGAATGAGCAGTTCTTC
>TRBV7-2|TRBJ2-7|few|TRBD1|14
CASRADRASWEQYF
TGTGCCAGCAGAGCCGACAGGGCATCCTGGGAGCAGTACTTC
>TRBV7-8|TRBJ1-1|.|TRBD1|14
CASSLAGQGSLAFF
TGTGCCAGCAGCTTAGCGGGACAGGGGTCGTTAGCTTTCTTT
>TRBV28|TRBJ1-2|.|TRBD1|13
CASSPGGLFGYTF
TGTGCCAGCAGTCCAGGGGGATTATTTGGCTACACCTTC
>TRBV30|TRBJ1-6|few|TRBD1|14
CAWEQGLGNSPLHF
TGTGCCTGGGAACAGGGGCTAGGGAATTCACCCCTCCACTTT
>TRBV4-1|TRBJ2-1|.|TRBD2|15
CASSHLAGGPVEQFF
TGCGCCAGCAGCCACCTAGCGGGGGGGCCGGTTGAGCAGTTCTTC
>TRBV19|TRBJ1-5|many|TRBD1|14
CASLDRETNQPQHF
TGTGCCAGTCTGGACAGGGAGACTAATCAGCCCCAGCATTTT
>TRBV7-9|TRBJ1-1|.|.|14
CASSPRVLNTEAFF
TGTGCCAGCAGCCCCAGGGTACTCAACACTGAAGCTTTCTTT
>TRBV5-5|TRBJ1-1|.|TRBD1|16
CASSYSGQGMNTEAFF
TGTGCCAGCAGCTATTCAGGACAGGGCATGAACACTGAAGCTTTCTTT
>TRBV12-5|TRBJ1-1|.|.|13
CASENSMNTEAFF
TGTGCTAGTGAGAACAGTATGAACACTGAAGCTTTCTTT
>TRBV4-1|TRBJ1-1|.|.|16
CASSQVTRGVNTEAFF
TGCGCCAGCAGCCAAGTCACCCGCGGTGTGAACACTGAAGCTTTCTTT
>TRBV7-6|TRBJ1-3|.|.|16
CASSLDRVNSGNTIYF
TGTGCCAGCAGCTTAGATAGAGTCAACTCTGGAAACACCATATATTTT
>TRBV18|TRBJ2-7|once|TRBD2|18
CASSPTLGDGGRSYEQYF
TGTGCCAGCTCACCCACCCTAGGGGACGGCGGGAGGTCCTACGAGCAGTACTTC
>TRBV11-3|TRBJ2-1|.|TRBD2|16
CASSLVSGKVINEQFF
TGTGCCAGCAGCTTAGTTAGCGGGAAGGTTATCAATGAGCAGTTCTTC
>TRBV6-2/TRBV6-3|TRBJ2-1|.|.|16
CASSYSKRSSYNEQFF
TGTGCCAGCAGTTACTCAAAGCGGAGCTCCTACAATGAGCAGTTCTTC
>TRBV5-4|TRBJ2-5|.|TRBD2|17
CASSFRRLAGGLETQYF
TGTGCCAGCAGCTTTAGGAGACTAGCGGGAGGGCTGGAGACCCAGTACTTC
>TRBV20-1|TRBJ2-7|.|.|13
CSASMGFRDEQYF
TGCAGTGCTAGTATGGGTTTTCGGGACGAGCAGTACTTC
>TRBV4-2|TRBJ2-7|.|TRBD2|19
CASSQEGISGRISSYEQYF
TGTGCCAGCAGCCAAGAGGGGATTAGCGGGAGAATTAGCTCCTACGAGCAGTACTTC